This T cell receptor (beta chain) was recorded in a study of T cell responses to AZD1222 COVID-19 vaccine. Sequencing was performed with immunoSEQ multiplex PCR; in TCRdb, only in-frame clones are kept and a portion is missing. The sample includes 130,000 to 150,000 clones, approximately 90% of them seen just once. The CDR3 has 20 amino acids. Germline V CDR1 and CDR2: PRHDT, FYEKMQ (reference sequence). Trimming took off 1 base at V and 5 bases at J, with 29 bases between the two ends. Study results and caveats: Once two AZD1222 doses were given, Spike-specific TCR breadth and depth went up. Only a handful of AZD1222 recipients, more than five in all, had baseline seropositivity.

In regard to this clone: The antigen is unknown.

This specimen was peripheral blood, taken on day 0 of AZD1222 vaccination. This clonotype was sampled from an adult in good health. This chain joins TRBV13 and TRBJ2-5; maybe TRBD2 (6 bases). In DNA form, the CDR3 reads TGTGCCAGCAGCTTAGTAGTACCGGACTATAAGGAGGGGCATCAGGAGACCCAGTACTTC. It specifies CASSLVVPDYKEGHQETQYF. Looking up the rest from reference TRBV13 and TRBJ2-5 gives the full variable domain: AAGVIQSPRHLIKEKRETATLKCYPIPRHDTVYWYQQGPGQDPQFLISFYEKMQSDKGSIPDRFSAQQFSDYHSELNMSSLELGDSALYFCASSLVVPDYKEGHQETQYFGPGTRLLVL.